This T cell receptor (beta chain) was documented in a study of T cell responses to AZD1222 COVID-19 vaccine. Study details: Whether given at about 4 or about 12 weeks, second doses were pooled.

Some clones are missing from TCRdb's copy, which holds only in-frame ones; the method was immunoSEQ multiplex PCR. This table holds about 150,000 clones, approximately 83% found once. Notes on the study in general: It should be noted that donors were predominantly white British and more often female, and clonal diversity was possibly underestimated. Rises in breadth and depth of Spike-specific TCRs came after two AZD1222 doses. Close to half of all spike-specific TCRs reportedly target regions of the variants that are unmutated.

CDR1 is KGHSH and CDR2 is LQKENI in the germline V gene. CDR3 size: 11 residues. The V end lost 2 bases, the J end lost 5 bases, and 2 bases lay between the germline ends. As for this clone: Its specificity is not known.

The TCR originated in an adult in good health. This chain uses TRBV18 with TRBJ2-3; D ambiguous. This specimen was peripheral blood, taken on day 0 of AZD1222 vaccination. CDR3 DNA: TGTGCCAGCTCACCAGAAGATACGCAGTATTTT. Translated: CASSPEDTQYF.